These 21 T cell receptor beta chains came from one sample sequenced in a study of shared clonotypes between healthy human individuals. Naive CD8 cells lacked CD45RO and underwent positive selection for CCR7, leaving out terminally differentiated effector memory CD45RA+ cells. Data came from immunoSEQ multiplex PCR; TCRdb stores just in-frame clones and leaves some out. The sample has roughly 1,800,000 clones, just under 95% seen once. Specimen: naive CD8+ T cells sorted from blood. Every receptor here comes from a man between 18 and 35 years old in good health.

The chain couples TRBV10-3 to TRBJ1-5; TRBD1 aligns across 9 bases. V was clipped by 10 bases and J by 4 bases; unmatched bases: 8. Germline-derived CDR1 and CDR2 are ENHRY and SYGVKD. CDR3 size: 14 residues. CDR3 sequence (DNA): TGTGCCACCGAAGACAGGGGGGGAAATCAGCCCCAGCATTTT. It translates to CATEDRGGNQPQHF.

The chain has TRBV19 and TRBJ1-5; weak D call: TRBD1 (5 bases). Looked up from germline, CDR1 is LNHDA and CDR2 is SQIVND (reference sequence). Trimming shortened V by 2 bases and J by 3 bases, and 11 bases separated the two germline ends. The CDR3 loop spans 15 amino acids. The CDR3 DNA follows: TGTGCCAGTAGTATAAGGGACCTCTTCAATCAGCCCCAGCATTTT. It is translated as CASSIRDLFNQPQHF. The whole variable domain, filled in from reference TRBV19 and TRBJ1-5, reads DGGITQSPKYLFRKEGQNVTLSCEQNLNHDAMYWYRQDPGQGLRLIYYSQIVNDFQKGDIAEGYSVSREKKESFPLTVTSAQKNPTAFYLCASSIRDLFNQPQHFGDGTRLSIL.

Regarding this clone: This sample also contains other DNA sequences that code for the same CDR3. The chain has TRBV9 and TRBJ1-4, with D unresolved. With 0 bases removed from V and 0 bases from J, the gap between germline ends came to 6 bases. The CDR3 runs to 15 residues. Germline V lookup: CDR1 SGDLS, CDR2 YYNGEE. CDR3 loop: CASSVGPATNEKLFF. The CDR3 bases are TGTGCCAGCAGCGTAGGGCCGGCAACTAATGAAAAACTGTTTTTT.

The rearrangement links TRBV5-4 to TRBJ2-1; D might be TRBD2 (5 bases). There are 15 residues in the CDR3. Trimming took 7 bases from V and 0 from J, leaving 14 bases between them. Germline CDR1 and CDR2: SGHNT and YYREEE (reference sequence). The CDR3 region has the DNA TGTGCCAGCGGTAGCGCGACGAGCTCCTACAATGAGCAGTTCTTC. Protein sequence: CASGSATSSYNEQFF.

The V call is TRBV29-1, the J call TRBJ2-1, with D hard to call. The CDR3 spans 13 residues. The V and J ends lost 3 bases and 8 bases respectively, with 14 bases between them. Germline V lookup: CDR1 SQVTM, CDR2 ANQGSEA. The CDR3 DNA reads TGCAGCGTTGAGGGTAGCCCCCCCTATGAGCAGTTCTTC. This codes for CSVEGSPPYEQFF.

This clone showed up just once. The rearrangement joins TRBV5-1 to TRBJ2-3; D is perhaps TRBD1 or TRBD2 (5 bases each). The CDR3 consists of 15 residues. Germline loops: CDR1 SGHRS, CDR2 YFSETQ. Trimming took 3 bases from V and 3 from J, leaving 14 bases between them. In DNA form, the CDR3 reads TGCGCCAGCAGCTATAGCGAGGGGCTAACAGATACGCAGTATTTT. Translation: CASSYSEGLTDTQYF.

This clone was found once. The chain has TRBV27 and TRBJ2-7; TRBD1 agrees at 9 bases. Germline V CDR1 and CDR2: MNHEY, SMNVEV (reference sequence). V trimming: 5 bases; J trimming: 6 bases; junction bases outside the gene matches: 14. The CDR3 totals 16 residues. The CDR3 loop reads CASSLSPGTGLSEQYF. In DNA form, the CDR3 reads TGTGCCAGCAGTCTGTCCCCCGGGACAGGGCTAAGCGAGCAGTACTTC.

This CDR3 reads CASSAGTAYNEQFF. The CDR3 nucleotides are TGTGCCAGCAGTGCCGGGACCGCTTACAATGAGCAGTTCTTC. V is TRBV6-4 and J is TRBJ2-1; D possibly uses TRBD1 or TRBD2 (5 bases each). Germline V gene data show CDR1 as MRHNA and CDR2 as SNTAGT. The CDR3 has 14 residues. V was pared by 4 bases and J by 4 bases, with 11 bases between.

The rearrangement links TRBV6-6 to TRBJ1-6; no clear D gene. The V end was cut by 5 bases, the J end by 7 bases, with 9 bases between. This CDR3 is 13 amino acids long. Germline loops: CDR1 MNHNY, CDR2 SVGAGI (reference sequence). This CDR3 reads CASSNGPNSPLHF. In nucleotides, the CDR3 is TGTGCCAGCAGTAACGGACCCAATTCACCCCTCCACTTT.

The V gene is TRBV29-1, the J gene TRBJ2-1, with D unresolved. The germline gives CDR1 SQVTM, CDR2 ANQGSEA. The ends were cut back, 4 bases at V and 4 bases at J, with 8 bases in the middle. The CDR3 contains 12 residues. The CDR3 nucleotides are TGCAGCGTTGCGATAACATACAATGAGCAGTTCTTC. It codes for CSVAITYNEQFF.

The chain employs TRBV7-6 and TRBJ2-3; D may be TRBD1 or TRBD2 (5 bases each). V lost 1 base, J lost 0 bases, and 11 bases lay in between. This CDR3 comprises 16 residues. Looked up from germline, CDR1 is SGHVS and CDR2 is FNYEAQ. This CDR3 is CASSLGPGPSTDTQYF. The DNA of the CDR3 is TGTGCCAGCAGCTTAGGTCCGGGACCTAGCACAGATACGCAGTATTTT.

The chain employs TRBV7-3 and TRBJ2-1, with D possibly being TRBD2 (5 bases). The CDR3 is 16 amino acids. Germline values: CDR1 SGHTA, CDR2 FQGTGA. V was cut by 0 bases and J by 8 bases, with 17 bases left in between. This chain's CDR3 is CASSLTWQEDRDEQFF. The CDR3 DNA follows: TGTGCCAGCAGCTTAACATGGCAGGAGGATCGCGATGAGCAGTTCTTC.

V usage is TRBV11-2 and J usage is TRBJ1-1; no reliable D call. The CDR3 is 12 amino acids. Germline-derived CDR1 and CDR2 are SGHAT and FQNNGV. V was pared by 6 bases and J by 6 bases, with 11 bases between. The CDR3 bases are TGTGCCAGCAGGAGTTTTGAGGCTGAAGCTTTCTTT. Translation: CASRSFEAEAFF.

The chain uses TRBV4-1 and TRBJ1-5; D call uncertain. There are 18 residues in the CDR3. CDR1 is MGHRA, CDR2 YSYEKL, per germline. Trimming left V 2 bases short and J 0 bases short, with 17 bases between. The CDR3 reads CASSQSILDRLSNQPQHF. The CDR3 DNA sequence: TGCGCCAGCAGCCAAAGTATACTCGATAGACTTAGCAATCAGCCCCAGCATTTT.

This chain joins TRBV28 and TRBJ2-7; 12 nucleotides agree with TRBD2. Germline V gene data show CDR1 as MDHEN and CDR2 as SYDVKM. Losses at the gene ends were 4 bases for V and 0 bases for J; bases not matched to a gene: 13. This CDR3 contains 19 residues. CDR3 DNA: TGTGCCAGCAGTTCACCCTACCGGACTAGCGGGGTAAGCTCCTACGAGCAGTACTTC. It specifies CASSSPYRTSGVSSYEQYF.

The V and J genes are TRBV6-6 and TRBJ2-2; TRBD2 aligns across 11 bases. In germline, CDR1 is MNHNY, CDR2 SVGAGI (reference sequence). The CDR3 is 15 residues long. The V gene end was trimmed by 2 bases and the J gene end by 6 bases; junction bases not matched to a gene: 2. CDR3: CASSYVAGGPGELFF. The DNA for the CDR3 is TGTGCCAGCAGTTACGTAGCGGGGGGGCCCGGGGAGCTGTTTTTT.

The chain couples TRBV10-1 to TRBJ2-7; 8 bases are a match to TRBD2. CDR3 size: 13 residues. The germline gives CDR1 WNHNN, CDR2 SYGVQD (reference sequence). V was clipped by 6 bases and J by 3 bases; unmatched bases: 4. Here the CDR3 DNA reads TGCGCCAGCAGCGCGGGGGGACACTACGAGCAGTACTTC. Its translation is CASSAGGHYEQYF.

This clone was seen a single time. J is TRBJ2-2 and V is TRBV7-2, with 7 bases identical to TRBD2. There are 15 residues in the CDR3. Losses at the gene ends were 5 bases for V and 2 bases for J; bases not matched to a gene: 5. Germline assignment: CDR1 SGHTA and CDR2 FQGNSA. The CDR3 protein is CASSPLAINTGELFF. CDR3 bases: TGTGCCAGCAGCCCACTAGCGATTAACACCGGGGAGCTGTTTTTT.

The genes are TRBV27 and TRBJ1-1; 7 bases match TRBD1. The CDR3 length is 14 residues. Unmatched junction bases numbered 5, after V lost 5 bases and J lost 2 bases. Germline V gives CDR1 MNHEY, CDR2 SMNVEV (reference sequence). CDR3 nucleotide sequence: TGTGCCAGCAGTGTCCGACAGGGTAACACTGAAGCTTTCTTT. Protein sequence: CASSVRQGNTEAFF.

The rearrangement uses TRBV4-1 and TRBJ2-1; a possible D gene is TRBD2 (5 bases). V was pared by 3 bases and J by 3 bases, with 9 bases between. Germline V lookup: CDR1 MGHRA, CDR2 YSYEKL. The length of the CDR3 is 14 residues. CDR3 loop: CASSHAGDYNEQFF. The CDR3 DNA reads TGCGCCAGCAGCCACGCCGGGGACTACAATGAGCAGTTCTTC.

The V call is TRBV9, the J call TRBJ2-1; maybe TRBD1 (6 bases). Trimming took 1 base from V and 8 from J, leaving 16 bases between them. CDR3 length: 15 residues. The germline V gene encodes CDR1 SGDLS and CDR2 YYNGEE. The CDR3 reads CASSVRGTLVDEQFF. In DNA form, the CDR3 reads TGTGCCAGCAGCGTAAGAGGGACACTTGTCGATGAGCAGTTCTTC.